Below are 5 T cell receptor beta chains sequenced from a single sample in a study of blood T cell dynamics during melanoma immunotherapy. Data came from immunoSEQ multiplex PCR; TCRdb stores just in-frame clones and leaves some out. The table includes roughly 16,000 clones, about 94% detected once. The time point here: week 3, after first cycle of checkpoint inhibitor. The sample here was effector memory CD8+ T cells from blood, taken from a patient treated with checkpoint blockade. These receptors originate from a human donor with melanoma.

The chain carries TRBV29-1 and TRBJ2-5, with 7 bases fitting TRBD1. V was clipped by 7 bases and J by 5 bases; unmatched bases: 10. Germline V gives CDR1 SQVTM, CDR2 ANQGSEA. This CDR3 spans 13 amino acids. The CDR3 DNA is TGCAGCGCTTCAGAGGGGGCGAAGGAGACCCAGTACTTC. It translates to CSASEGAKETQYF.

The chain is built from TRBV10-2 and TRBJ2-7; D is unclear. This CDR3 region has 12 residues. Germline assignment: CDR1 WSHSY and CDR2 SAAADI. Trimming cost V 3 bases and J 3 bases, with 6 bases left between them. CDR3 DNA sequence: TGCGCCAGCAGTGATTCCAGCTACGAGCAGTACTTC. It yields the protein CASSDSSYEQYF.

This clone was seen only once. The V call is TRBV9, the J call TRBJ1-2; D may be TRBD1 (5 bases). The germline V and J ends were trimmed by 3 bases and 6 bases, with 24 bases remaining between them. Germline lookup yields CDR1 SGDLS and CDR2 YYNGEE. CDR3 size: 17 residues. CDR3 in amino acids: CASSESWGTYAGDGYTF. In DNA form, the CDR3 reads TGTGCCAGCAGCGAAAGCTGGGGGACGTACGCGGGGGATGGCTACACCTTC. Based on the CDR3 plus reference TRBV9 and TRBJ1-2, the full variable domain is DSGVTQTPKHLITATGQRVTLRCSPRSGDLSVYWYQQSLDQGLQFLIQYYNGEERAKGNILERFSAQQFPDLHSELNLSSLELGDSALYFCASSESWGTYAGDGYTFGSGTRLTVV.

J is TRBJ1-5 and V is TRBV27, with D perhaps matching TRBD1 (6 bases). The ends were cut back, 5 bases at V and 3 bases at J, with 11 bases in the middle. Germline V gene sequence: CDR1 MNHEY, CDR2 SMNVEV (reference sequence). This CDR3 contains 14 residues. The CDR3: CASSARDNNQPQHF. The CDR3 DNA sequence: TGTGCCAGCAGTGCCCGGGACAACAATCAGCCCCAGCATTTT.

The chain couples TRBV5-1 to TRBJ2-7; 10 nucleotides line up with TRBD2. J was trimmed by 2 bases and V by 2 bases; bases with no gene match: 4. The CDR3 covers 15 residues. Germline CDR1 reads SGHRS; CDR2 reads YFSETQ. The CDR3 DNA is TGCGCCAGCAGCTTAGAACTAGCGGGGACCTACGAGCAGTACTTC. Translating it yields CASSLELAGTYEQYF.